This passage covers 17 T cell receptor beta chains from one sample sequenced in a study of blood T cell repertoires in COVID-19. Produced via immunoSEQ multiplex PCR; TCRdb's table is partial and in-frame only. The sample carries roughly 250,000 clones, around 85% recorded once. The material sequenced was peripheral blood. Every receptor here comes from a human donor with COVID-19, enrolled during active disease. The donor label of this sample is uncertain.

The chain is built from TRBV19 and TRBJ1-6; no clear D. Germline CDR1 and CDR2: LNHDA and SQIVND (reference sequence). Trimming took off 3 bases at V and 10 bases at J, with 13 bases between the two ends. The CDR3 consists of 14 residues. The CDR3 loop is CASSIPGIESPLHF. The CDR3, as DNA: TGTGCCAGTAGTATTCCGGGGATTGAATCACCCCTCCACTTT.

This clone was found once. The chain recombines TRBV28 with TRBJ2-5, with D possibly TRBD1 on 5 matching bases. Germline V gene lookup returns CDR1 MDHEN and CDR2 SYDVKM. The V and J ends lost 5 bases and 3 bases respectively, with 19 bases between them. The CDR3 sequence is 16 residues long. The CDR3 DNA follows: TGTGCCAGCAGTCCGATCCTGATTAGGGGCGAAGAGACCCAGTACTTC. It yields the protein CASSPILIRGEETQYF.

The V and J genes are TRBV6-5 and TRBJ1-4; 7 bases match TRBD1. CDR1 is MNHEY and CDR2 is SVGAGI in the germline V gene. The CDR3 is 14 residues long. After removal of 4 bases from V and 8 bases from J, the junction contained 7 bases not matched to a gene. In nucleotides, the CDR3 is TGTGCCAGCAGTTTTACAGGGGCGGGGGAAAAACTGTTTTTT. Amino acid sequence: CASSFTGAGEKLFF.

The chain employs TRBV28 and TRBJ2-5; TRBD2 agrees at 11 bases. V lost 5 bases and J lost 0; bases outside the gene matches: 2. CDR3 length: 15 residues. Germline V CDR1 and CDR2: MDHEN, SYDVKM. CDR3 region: CASSRTSGYQETQYF. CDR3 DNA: TGTGCCAGCAGTCGGACTAGCGGGTACCAAGAGACCCAGTACTTC.

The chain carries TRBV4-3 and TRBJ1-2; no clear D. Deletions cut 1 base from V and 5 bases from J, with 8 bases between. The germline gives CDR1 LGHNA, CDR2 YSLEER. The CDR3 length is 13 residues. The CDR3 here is CASSQAGGYGYTF. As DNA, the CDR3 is TGCGCCAGCAGCCAAGCAGGAGGGTATGGCTACACCTTC.

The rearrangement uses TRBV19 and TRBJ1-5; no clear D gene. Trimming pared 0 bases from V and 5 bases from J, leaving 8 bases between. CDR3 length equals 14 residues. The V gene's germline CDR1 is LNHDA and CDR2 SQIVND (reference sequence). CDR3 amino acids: CASSIDPSDQPQHF. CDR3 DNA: TGTGCCAGTAGTATAGATCCGTCCGATCAGCCCCAGCATTTT.

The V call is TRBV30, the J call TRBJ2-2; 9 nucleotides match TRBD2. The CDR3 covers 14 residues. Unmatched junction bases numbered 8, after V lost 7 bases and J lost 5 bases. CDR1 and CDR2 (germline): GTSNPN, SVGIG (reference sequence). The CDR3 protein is CASSGTRVTGELFF. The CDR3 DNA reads TGTGCCTCTAGCGGGACCCGCGTAACCGGGGAGCTGTTTTTT. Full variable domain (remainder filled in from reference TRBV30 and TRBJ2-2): SQTIHQWPATLVQPVGSPLSLECTVEGTSNPNLYWYRQAAGRGLQLLFYSVGIGQISSEVPQNLSASRPQDRQFILSSKKLLLSDSGFYLCASSGTRVTGELFFGEGSRLTVL.

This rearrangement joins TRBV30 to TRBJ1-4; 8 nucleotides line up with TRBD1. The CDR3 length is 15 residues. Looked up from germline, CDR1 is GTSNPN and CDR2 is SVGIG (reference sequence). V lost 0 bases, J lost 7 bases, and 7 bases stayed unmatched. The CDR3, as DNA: TGTGCCTGGAGTGTATTCACAGGGGGAACTGAAAAACTGTTTTTT. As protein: CAWSVFTGGTEKLFF.

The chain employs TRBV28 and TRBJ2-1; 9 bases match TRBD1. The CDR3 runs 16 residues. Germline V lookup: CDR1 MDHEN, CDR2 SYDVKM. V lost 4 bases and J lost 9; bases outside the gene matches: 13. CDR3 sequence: CASSSDRGRWFSEQFF. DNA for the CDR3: TGTGCCAGCAGTTCGGACAGGGGACGTTGGTTCAGTGAGCAGTTCTTC.

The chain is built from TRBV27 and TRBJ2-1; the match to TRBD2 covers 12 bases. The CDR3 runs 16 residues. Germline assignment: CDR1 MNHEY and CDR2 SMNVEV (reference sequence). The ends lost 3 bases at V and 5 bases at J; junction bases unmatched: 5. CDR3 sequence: CASSFGLAGGDNEQFF. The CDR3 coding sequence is TGTGCCAGCAGTTTTGGCCTAGCGGGAGGGGACAATGAGCAGTTCTTC.

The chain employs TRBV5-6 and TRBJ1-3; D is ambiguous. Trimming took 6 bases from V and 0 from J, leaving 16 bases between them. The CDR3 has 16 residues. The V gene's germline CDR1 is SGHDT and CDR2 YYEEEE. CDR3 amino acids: CASTWRLTSSGNTIYF. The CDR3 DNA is TGTGCCAGCACATGGCGACTTACAAGCTCTGGAAACACCATATATTTT. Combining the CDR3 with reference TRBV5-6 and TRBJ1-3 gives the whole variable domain DAGVTQSPTHLIKTRGQQVTLRCSPKSGHDTVSWYQQALGQGPQFIFQYYEEEERQRGNFPDRFSGHQFPNYSSELNVNALLLGDSALYLCASTWRLTSSGNTIYFGEGSWLTVV.

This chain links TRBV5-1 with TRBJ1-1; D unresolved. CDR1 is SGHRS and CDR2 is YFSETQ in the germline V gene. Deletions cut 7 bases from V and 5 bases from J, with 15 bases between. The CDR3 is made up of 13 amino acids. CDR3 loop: CASGRSGNTEAFF. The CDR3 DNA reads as TGCGCCAGCGGTAGGTCAGGTAATACTGAAGCTTTCTTT.

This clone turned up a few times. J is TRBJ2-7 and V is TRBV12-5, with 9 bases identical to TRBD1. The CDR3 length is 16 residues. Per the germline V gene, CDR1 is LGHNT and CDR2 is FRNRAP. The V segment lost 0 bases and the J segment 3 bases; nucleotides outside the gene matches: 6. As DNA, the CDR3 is TGTGCTAGTGGTTTGGTGGAGGGGACAGGGATCTACGAGCAGTACTTC. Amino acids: CASGLVEGTGIYEQYF.

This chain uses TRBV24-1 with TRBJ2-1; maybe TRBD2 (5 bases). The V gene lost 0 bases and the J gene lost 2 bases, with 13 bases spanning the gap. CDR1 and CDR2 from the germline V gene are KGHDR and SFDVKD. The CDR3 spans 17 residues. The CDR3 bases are TGTGCCACCAGTGATTTGGATCGAGCGGTGACCTACAATGAGCAGTTCTTC. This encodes CATSDLDRAVTYNEQFF.

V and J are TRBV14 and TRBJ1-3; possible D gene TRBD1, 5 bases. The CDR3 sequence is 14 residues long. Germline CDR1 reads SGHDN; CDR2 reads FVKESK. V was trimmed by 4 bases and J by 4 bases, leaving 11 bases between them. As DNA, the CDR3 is TGTGCCAGCAGCCTGGCGGGGGTCGGAAACACCATATATTTT. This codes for CASSLAGVGNTIYF.

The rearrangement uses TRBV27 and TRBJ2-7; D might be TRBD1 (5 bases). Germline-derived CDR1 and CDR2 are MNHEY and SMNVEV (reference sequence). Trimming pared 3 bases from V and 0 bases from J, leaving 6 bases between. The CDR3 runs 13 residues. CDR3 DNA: TGTGCCAGCAGTTTCAGGGCCTCCTACGAGCAGTACTTC. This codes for CASSFRASYEQYF.

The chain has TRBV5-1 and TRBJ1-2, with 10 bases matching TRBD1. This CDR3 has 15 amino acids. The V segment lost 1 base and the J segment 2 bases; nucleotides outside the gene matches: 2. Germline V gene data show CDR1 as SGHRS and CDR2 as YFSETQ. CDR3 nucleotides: TGCGCCAGCAGCTTGAGGGGACAGGGGAACTATGGCTACACCTTC. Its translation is CASSLRGQGNYGYTF.